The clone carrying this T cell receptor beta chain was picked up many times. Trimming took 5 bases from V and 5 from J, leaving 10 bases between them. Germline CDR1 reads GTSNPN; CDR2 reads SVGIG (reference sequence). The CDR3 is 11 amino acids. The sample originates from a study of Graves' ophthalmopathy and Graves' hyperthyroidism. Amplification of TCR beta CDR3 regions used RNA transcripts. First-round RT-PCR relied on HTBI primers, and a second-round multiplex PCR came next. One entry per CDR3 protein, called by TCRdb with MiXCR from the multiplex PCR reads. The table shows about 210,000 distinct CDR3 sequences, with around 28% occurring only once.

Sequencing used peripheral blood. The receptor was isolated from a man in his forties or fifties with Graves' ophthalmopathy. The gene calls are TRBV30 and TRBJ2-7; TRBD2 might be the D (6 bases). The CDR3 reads CAWSGLNEQYF. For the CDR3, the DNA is TGTGCCTGGTCAGGACTAAACGAGCAGTACTTC.